This T cell receptor (beta chain) was profiled in a study of TIL therapy for anti-PD-1-resistant metastatic lung cancer. Described time point: pre-treatment sample, taken before nivolumab and TIL therapy. Most excised metastases sampled were pleural nodules or supraclavicular lymph nodes. Tumors were harvested before any PD-1/PD-L1 blockade. Patients were adults with stage 4 NSCLC. The libraries were made with immunoSEQ v3. Sequencing used immunoSEQ multiplex PCR; TCRdb keeps in-frame clones, though not all of them. The sample has around 5,300 clones, around three fifths seen once. Germline values: CDR1 SGHAT, CDR2 FQNNGV. With 2 bases removed from V and 0 bases from J, the gap between germline ends came to 11 bases. The CDR3 is 15 residues long.

Source: tumor tissue, taken at baseline. The sequence came from a man between 65 and 79 years old with non-small cell lung cancer. The J gene is TRBJ2-7, the V gene TRBV11-2; D unclear. The CDR3 bases are TGTGCCAGCAGCTTAATCGACAAGAGCTCCTACGAGCAGTACTTC. Encoded protein: CASSLIDKSSYEQYF.